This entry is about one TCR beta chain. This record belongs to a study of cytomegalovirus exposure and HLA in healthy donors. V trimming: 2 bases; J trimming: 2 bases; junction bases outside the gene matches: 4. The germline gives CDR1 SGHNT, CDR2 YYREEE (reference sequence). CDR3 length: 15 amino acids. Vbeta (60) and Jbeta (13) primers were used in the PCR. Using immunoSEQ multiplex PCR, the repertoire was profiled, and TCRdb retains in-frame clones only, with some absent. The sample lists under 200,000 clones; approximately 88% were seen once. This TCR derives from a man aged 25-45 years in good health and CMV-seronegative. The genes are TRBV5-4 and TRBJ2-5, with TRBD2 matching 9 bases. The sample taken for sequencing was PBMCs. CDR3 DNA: TGTGCCAGCAGCTTCGGACTAGCGCATCAAGAGACCCAGTACTTC. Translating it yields CASSFGLAHQETQYF.